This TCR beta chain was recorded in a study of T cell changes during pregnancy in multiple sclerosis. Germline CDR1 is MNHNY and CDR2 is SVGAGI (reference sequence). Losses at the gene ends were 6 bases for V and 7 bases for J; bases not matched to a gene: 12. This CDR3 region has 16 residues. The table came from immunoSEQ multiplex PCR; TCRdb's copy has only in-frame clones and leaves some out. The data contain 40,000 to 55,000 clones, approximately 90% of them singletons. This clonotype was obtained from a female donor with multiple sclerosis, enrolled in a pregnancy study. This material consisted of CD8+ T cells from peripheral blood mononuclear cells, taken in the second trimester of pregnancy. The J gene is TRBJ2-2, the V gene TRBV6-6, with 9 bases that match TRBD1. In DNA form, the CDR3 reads TGTGCCAGCAGCTCCTTCCCACAGGGGGCGGGCGGGGAGCTGTTTTTT. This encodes CASSSFPQGAGGELFF.